This passage covers 12 T cell receptor beta chains from one sample sequenced in a study of cytomegalovirus exposure and HLA in healthy donors. Primers included in the PCR were 60 Vbeta and 13 Jbeta primers. TCRdb's copy holds only in-frame clones and misses some; the assay was immunoSEQ multiplex PCR. The table lists about 150,000 clones, about 75% of them singletons. Sequenced: PBMCs. Receptors were obtained from a male donor in good health and CMV-seronegative.

The CDR3 coding sequence is TGCGCCAGCACCCGAGGGGGGGCCACAGATACGCAGTATTTT. Protein product: CASTRGGATDTQYF. This chain connects TRBV5-1 to TRBJ2-3, with a weak D call TRBD2 (7 bases). CDR3 length: 14 amino acids. CDR1 is SGHRS and CDR2 is YFSETQ in the germline V gene. V was pared by 6 bases and J by 2 bases, with 13 bases between. Together with reference TRBV5-1 and TRBJ2-3, the CDR3 gives the full variable domain: KAGVTQTPRYLIKTRGQQVTLSCSPISGHRSVSWYQQTPGQGLQFLFEYFSETQRNKGNFPGRFSGRQFSNSRSEMNVSTLELGDSALYLCASTRGGATDTQYFGPGTRLTVL.

The chain carries TRBV18 and TRBJ2-2, with D unresolved. Germline CDR1 and CDR2: KGHSH and LQKENI. Trimming cost V 3 bases and J 1 base, with 9 bases left between them. The CDR3 runs to 15 residues. This CDR3 is CASSPVTLNTGELFF. The CDR3 DNA is TGTGCCAGCTCACCGGTGACATTGAACACCGGGGAGCTGTTTTTT.

The chain couples TRBV13 to TRBJ2-5; possible D gene TRBD2, 5 bases. V was shortened by 0 bases and J by 5 bases, with 16 bases between the two germline ends. CDR3 length: 16 amino acids. Germline V gene sequence: CDR1 PRHDT, CDR2 FYEKMQ (reference sequence). The chain's CDR3 is CASSLGRGLKRETQYF. DNA for the CDR3: TGTGCCAGCAGCTTAGGCCGGGGTCTGAAGCGGGAGACCCAGTACTTC.

The chain recombines TRBV13 with TRBJ1-1, with 7 nucleotides matching TRBD1. The CDR3 runs to 14 residues. From germline, CDR1 is PRHDT and CDR2 FYEKMQ (reference sequence). The V segment lost 6 bases and the J segment 1 base; nucleotides outside the gene matches: 5. Here the CDR3 reads CASSFRGSNTEAFF. The CDR3 nucleotides read TGTGCCAGCAGTTTCAGGGGGTCGAACACTGAAGCTTTCTTT.

This rearrangement joins TRBV30 to TRBJ2-7, with 7 bases matching TRBD2. The CDR3 runs 14 residues. The V gene's germline CDR1 is GTSNPN and CDR2 SVGIG (reference sequence). Germline trimming cut 5 bases from V and 2 bases from J; bases unmatched to any gene: 9. CDR3 DNA sequence: TGTGCCTGGGTCCGCGGGGGAAGCCCCTACGAGCAGTACTTC. The encoded protein is CAWVRGGSPYEQYF.

This clone came up a few times. The J gene is TRBJ2-7, the V gene TRBV19, with D unresolved. The CDR3 totals 14 residues. Deletions cut 1 base from V and 0 bases from J, with 7 bases between. Germline V gene lookup returns CDR1 LNHDA and CDR2 SQIVND (reference sequence). The CDR3 protein is CASSIAGSSYEQYF. CDR3 nucleotides: TGTGCCAGTAGTATAGCTGGCAGCTCCTACGAGCAGTACTTC.

This chain uses TRBV7-3 with TRBJ1-1; 7 positions match TRBD1. Unmatched junction bases numbered 6, after V lost 4 bases and J lost 1 base. Germline lookup yields CDR1 SGHTA and CDR2 FQGTGA. CDR3 length: 15 residues. The CDR3 DNA reads as TGTGCCAGCAGCTCGACAGGGTTGGGGAACACTGAAGCTTTCTTT. Residues: CASSSTGLGNTEAFF. The full variable domain, rest sourced from reference TRBV7-3 and TRBJ1-1, is GAGVSQTPSNKVTEKGKYVELRCDPISGHTALYWYRQSLGQGPEFLIYFQGTGAADDSGLPNDRFFAVRPEGSVSTLKIQRTERGDSAVYLCASSSTGLGNTEAFFGQGTRLTVV.

The chain couples TRBV18 to TRBJ1-3; a weak D match, TRBD1 (6 bases). V shed 2 bases and J shed 0 bases, with 14 bases lying between them. CDR1 is KGHSH, CDR2 LQKENI, per germline. The CDR3 is made up of 17 amino acids. This CDR3 reads CASSPLGQSYSGNTIYF. CDR3 bases: TGTGCCAGCTCACCATTAGGACAGAGCTACTCTGGAAACACCATATATTTT.

The chain employs TRBV9 and TRBJ2-6; 7 nucleotides align to TRBD1. V shed 3 bases, J shed 2 bases, and the junction held 5 bases outside the gene matches. The CDR3 runs 16 residues. CDR1 is SGDLS and CDR2 is YYNGEE in the germline V gene. The CDR3 loop is CASSERQGTGANVLTF. DNA of the CDR3: TGTGCCAGCAGCGAACGACAGGGAACTGGGGCCAACGTCCTGACTTTC.

This sequence joins TRBV29-1 and TRBJ2-1; D call uncertain. This CDR3 region has 11 residues. V was shortened by 5 bases and J by 7 bases, with 9 bases between the two germline ends. CDR1 and CDR2 from the germline V gene are SQVTM and ANQGSEA. CDR3: CSVSPVNEQFF. The CDR3 DNA reads TGCAGCGTTTCTCCGGTAAATGAGCAGTTCTTC.

The chain links TRBV2 to TRBJ2-7; tentative D call: TRBD1 (7 bases). Trimming shortened V by 6 bases and J by 0 bases, and 15 bases separated the two germline ends. Per the germline V gene, CDR1 is SNHLY and CDR2 is FYNNEI. The CDR3 runs 15 residues. In DNA form, the CDR3 reads TGTGCCAGCAGGGAGGGGACAGTTACCTCCTACGAGCAGTACTTC. Its translation is CASREGTVTSYEQYF. Based on the CDR3 plus reference TRBV2 and TRBJ2-7, the full variable domain is EPEVTQTPSHQVTQMGQEVILRCVPISNHLYFYWYRQILGQKVEFLVSFYNNEISEKSEIFDDQFSVERPDGSNFTLKIRSTKLEDSAMYFCASREGTVTSYEQYFGPGTRLTVT.

Of note for this clone: Other DNA sequences in this specimen translate into the identical CDR3. The rearrangement joins TRBV5-1 to TRBJ1-1, with TRBD1 matching 8 bases. Per the germline V gene, CDR1 is SGHRS and CDR2 is YFSETQ. V trimming: 3 bases; J trimming: 6 bases; junction bases outside the gene matches: 1. The CDR3 has 12 amino acids. The CDR3 sequence is CASSSQGAEAFF. In DNA, the CDR3 is TGCGCCAGCAGCTCACAGGGGGCTGAAGCTTTCTTT.